This TCR beta chain was captured by sequencing in a study of chemoradiotherapy in HPV16-positive cancers. With respect to this clone: Its antigen is as yet unknown.

Study-wide points: Candidate HPV-specific clones and E7-related TCR motifs grew in tumor during treatment.

TCRdb keeps only in-frame clones here, not all; method: immunoSEQ multiplex PCR. The table records thousands of clones, 70% to 80% of them present only once. Sequences were derived from tumor tissue, sampled from a patient who underwent chemoradiotherapy. This TCR derives from a human donor with HPV-associated anogenital cancer.

The CDR3: CASSDSTGLYREQYF. The CDR3 bases are TGTGCCAGCAGCGATTCTACGGGACTTTACAGGGAGCAGTACTTC. The chain combines TRBV6-1 with TRBJ2-7; the D gene is possibly TRBD2 (6 bases). The germline V gene encodes CDR1 MNHNS and CDR2 SASEGT. The germline V and J ends were trimmed by 6 bases and 7 bases, with 22 bases remaining between them. This CDR3 region has 15 residues.